The 27 T cell receptor beta chains below all came from one sample that was sequenced in a study of CXCR3-negative and CXCR3-positive naive CD8 T cells. Study-level points and caveats: Comparison of naive cells showed more hydrophobic TRB CDR3s in CXCR3-positive than in CXCR3-negative naive cells.

Their cognate antigens are unknown. In preparing the TRB cDNA libraries, 5' RACE with UMI labels was used. TCRdb derives one entry per CDR3 protein from the 5' RACE reads, leaving out DNA. This sample contains 150,000 to 170,000 distinct CDR3 sequences. The specimen was naive CXCR3+ CD8+ T cells from blood. The subset is: CD45RO-CCR7+CD27+CD95- naive CD8+ T cells expressing CXCR3 (TNR3+). These TCRs come from a human donor in good health. Some clones in this sample may be carry-over from other donors' samples.

This sequence joins TRBV7-3 and TRBJ2-7. Germline V CDR1 and CDR2: SGHTA, FQGTGA. This CDR3 region has 14 residues. The CDR3 sequence is CASSRGQDSYEQYF.

This sequence joins TRBV20-1 and TRBJ2-7; TCRdb outputs TRBD2, but without DNA this stays unchecked. This CDR3 region has 15 residues. Germline CDR1 DFQATT, CDR2 SNEGSKA (reference sequence). This CDR3 reads CSARDLASGRYEQYF.

The chain carries TRBV15 and TRBJ1-4; the TCRdb call, TRBD1, lacks DNA for checking. The length of the CDR3 is 16 residues. Germline lookup yields CDR1 LNHNV and CDR2 YYDKDF (reference sequence). The CDR3 sequence is CATSPLRGGVNEKLFF.

The rearrangement links TRBV29-1 to TRBJ2-7; the D gene TCRdb calls, TRBD2, cannot be checked with no DNA. CDR1 is SQVTM and CDR2 is ANQGSEA in the germline V gene. The CDR3 contains 13 residues. This CDR3 reads CSVGVAEGYEQYF.

The chain carries TRBV28 and TRBJ2-7; TCRdb selects TRBD1, and the lack of DNA leaves this call unchecked. This CDR3 is built from 15 residues. CDR1 and CDR2 from the germline V gene are MDHEN and SYDVKM. CDR3 sequence: CASSPPTDLAIEQYF.

The V and J genes are TRBV6-5 and TRBJ1-2; TCRdb calls TRBD1, which cannot be checked without DNA. There are 13 residues in the CDR3. The V gene's germline CDR1 is MNHEY and CDR2 SVGAGI. The CDR3 reads CASSPGVNYGYTF.

This rearrangement joins TRBV7-8 to TRBJ2-5; the D gene TCRdb calls, TRBD2, cannot be checked with no DNA. Germline V gives CDR1 SGHVS, CDR2 FQNEAQ. The CDR3 loop spans 15 amino acids. The CDR3 loop is CASSPGTTNWETQYF. Using reference TRBV7-8 and TRBJ2-5 for the parts outside the CDR3, the full variable domain is GAGVSQSPRYKVAKRGQDVALRCDPISGHVSLFWYQQALGQGPEFLTYFQNEAQLDKSGLPSDRFFAERPEGSVSTLKIQRTQQEDSAVYLCASSPGTTNWETQYFGPGTRLLVL.

The chain links TRBV6-5 to TRBJ1-4. Per germline, CDR1 MNHEY and CDR2 SVGAGI. The CDR3 length is 13 residues. This CDR3 reads CASSYSISGKLFF.

The rearrangement links TRBV7-8 to TRBJ2-1; TCRdb names TRBD2, which stays unverified in the absence of DNA. Germline lookup yields CDR1 SGHVS and CDR2 FQNEAQ. The CDR3 runs 15 residues. CDR3 in amino acids: CASSPIAGGYNEQFF.

J is TRBJ2-1 and V is TRBV20-1. The CDR3 extends over 15 amino acids. CDR1 DFQATT and CDR2 SNEGSKA come from the germline V gene (reference sequence). The CDR3 sequence: CSARDKRKPYNEQFF.

The rearrangement joins TRBV24-1 to TRBJ2-2. The CDR3 covers 14 residues. CDR1 is KGHDR and CDR2 is SFDVKD in the germline V gene. This CDR3 reads CATSSPANTGELFF.

The V gene is TRBV7-3, the J gene TRBJ2-1; TCRdb outputs TRBD2, but without DNA this stays unchecked. Germline-derived CDR1 and CDR2 are SGHTA and FQGTGA. The CDR3 runs to 14 residues. The CDR3 here is CASSPGGLANEQFF.

CDR3 region: CASSLGGPEQYF. The chain joins TRBV12-3 or TRBV12-4 to TRBJ2-7; TCRdb reports TRBD1, a call that lacks DNA to check it against. The CDR3 length is 12 residues.

V and J are TRBV28 and TRBJ2-2; the D call from TCRdb, TRBD2, cannot be confirmed without DNA. Germline V gene sequence: CDR1 MDHEN, CDR2 SYDVKM. The CDR3 extends over 13 amino acids. CDR3 sequence: CASSLIGSGELFF.

V gene TRBV27 combines with J gene TRBJ2-7; TCRdb calls TRBD2, which cannot be checked without DNA. The CDR3 sequence is 15 residues long. Germline V gives CDR1 MNHEY, CDR2 SMNVEV (reference sequence). The CDR3 reads CASSSLLAGFNEQYF.

V gene TRBV28 combines with J gene TRBJ1-2; TCRdb's D call of TRBD1 is untestable without DNA. The CDR3 has 15 amino acids. CDR1 is MDHEN and CDR2 is SYDVKM in the germline V gene. CDR3 residues: CASRWDRDLVYGYTF.

V usage is TRBV25-1 and J usage is TRBJ2-3; TCRdb's D call of TRBD1 is untestable without DNA. Germline V gene sequence: CDR1 MGHDK, CDR2 SYGVNS. This CDR3 comprises 14 residues. CDR3 amino acids: CASSPGQTTDTQYF.

This rearrangement joins TRBV29-1 to TRBJ2-7; TCRdb proposes TRBD1, but this gene call is untestable without DNA. The CDR3 length is 14 residues. Germline assignment: CDR1 SQVTM and CDR2 ANQGSEA. CDR3 protein: CSVEWTGVPYEQYF.

The V call is TRBV14, the J call TRBJ2-3; TCRdb calls TRBD1, which cannot be checked without DNA. This CDR3 is built from 14 residues. Per germline, CDR1 SGHDN and CDR2 FVKESK. The CDR3 protein is CASSQAPGADTQYF.

The chain is built from TRBV28 and TRBJ2-3; TCRdb returns TRBD1, unconfirmable since there is no DNA. Looked up from germline, CDR1 is MDHEN and CDR2 is SYDVKM. The CDR3 length is 16 residues. The CDR3 region is CASRPGVAGGEDTQYF.

The J gene is TRBJ1-1, the V gene TRBV4-3; the D gene TCRdb calls, TRBD1, cannot be checked with no DNA. The CDR3 extends over 16 amino acids. Germline V CDR1 and CDR2: LGHNA, YSLEER. CDR3 loop: CASSQDLDRVWTEAFF.

The genes are TRBV6-4 and TRBJ2-1; TCRdb returns TRBD2, unconfirmable since there is no DNA. Germline CDR1 reads MRHNA; CDR2 reads SNTAGT. There are 17 residues in the CDR3. The CDR3 spells CASSDTLTKRGGNEQFF.

V usage is TRBV29-1 and J usage is TRBJ2-2; TCRdb's assignment of TRBD2 cannot be checked, as there is no DNA. The CDR3 covers 15 residues. Germline V gene data show CDR1 as SQVTM and CDR2 as ANQGSEA. The CDR3 spells CSVEDIGEESGELFF.

The chain combines TRBV27 with TRBJ1-2; TCRdb selects TRBD1, and the lack of DNA leaves this call unchecked. This CDR3 comprises 14 residues. Germline loops: CDR1 MNHEY, CDR2 SMNVEV (reference sequence). CDR3 in amino acids: CASSLIPRDYGYTF.

This CDR3 reads CASSRPLPNEQFF. V and J are TRBV3-1 and TRBJ2-1; lacking DNA, the TRBD1 call made by TCRdb goes unchecked. The V gene's germline CDR1 is LGHDT and CDR2 YNNKEL (reference sequence). This CDR3 is built from 13 residues.

The V gene is TRBV5-4, the J gene TRBJ1-1. The CDR3 runs to 13 residues. Germline CDR1 is SGHNT and CDR2 is YYREEE (reference sequence). The CDR3 loop is CASSWTANTEAFF. The full variable domain, completed using reference TRBV5-4 and TRBJ1-1, is ETGVTQSPTHLIKTRGQQVTLRCSSQSGHNTVSWYQQALGQGPQFIFQYYREEENGRGNFPPRFSGLQFPNYSSELNVNALELDDSALYLCASSWTANTEAFFGQGTRLTVV.

The chain uses TRBV10-3 and TRBJ1-1. Germline V gene data show CDR1 as ENHRY and CDR2 as SYGVKD. The CDR3 covers 15 residues. The CDR3 here is CAISAIGVMNTEAFF.